Listed here are 20 T cell receptor beta chains from one sample, sequenced in a study of shared clonotypes between healthy human individuals. TCRdb's copy holds only in-frame clones and misses some; the assay was immunoSEQ multiplex PCR. This sample yields 2 million to 2.5 million clones, of which almost 96% are seen a single time; roughly 0.13% belongs to the top ten. Sequenced sample: naive CD4+ T cells sorted from blood. The subset: CD45RA+ positively selected. The origin of the receptors is a man younger than 35 in good health.

This chain uses TRBV9 with TRBJ1-6; TRBD1 might be the D (5 bases). Per germline, CDR1 SGDLS and CDR2 YYNGEE. The length of the CDR3 is 15 residues. V was shortened by 3 bases and J by 10 bases, with 17 bases between the two germline ends. In nucleotides, the CDR3 is TGTGCCAGCAGCGCCGGGGGGGTTGGCGGGTCACCCCTCCACTTT. As protein: CASSAGGVGGSPLHF.

This sequence joins TRBV7-3 and TRBJ1-6; 9 nucleotides line up with TRBD1. The junction had 6 bases not matched to a gene; V was cut back by 5 bases and J by 4 bases. CDR1 is SGHTA, CDR2 FQGTGA, per germline. This CDR3 region has 16 residues. The CDR3 DNA sequence: TGTGCCAGCAGCCTACGACAGGGGGAATATAATTCACCCCTCCACTTT. This gives the protein CASSLRQGEYNSPLHF.

The chain couples TRBV10-3 to TRBJ2-2; TRBD1 agrees at 7 bases. The CDR3 is 18 amino acids. The V gene end was trimmed by 5 bases and the J gene end by 2 bases; junction bases not matched to a gene: 14. The germline V gene encodes CDR1 ENHRY and CDR2 SYGVKD. CDR3 amino acids: CAISRWSGGDLNTGELFF. The CDR3 DNA is TGTGCCATCAGTCGCTGGTCAGGGGGTGACCTAAACACCGGGGAGCTGTTTTTT.

CDR3 region: CASSPEVQQPQHF. Here the CDR3 DNA reads TGTGCCAGCTCTCCGGAGGTTCAACAGCCCCAGCATTTT. The chain is built from TRBV18 and TRBJ1-5, with no clear D. The CDR3 is 13 amino acids. The V gene lost 6 bases and the J gene lost 7 bases, with 13 bases spanning the gap. The V gene's germline CDR1 is KGHSH and CDR2 LQKENI.

The chain carries TRBV7-4 and TRBJ2-1, with no clear D. In germline, CDR1 is SGHVT, CDR2 SQSDAQ. V shed 3 bases and J shed 3 bases, with 9 bases lying between them. The CDR3 has 14 residues. The CDR3 reads CASSFSASYNEQFF. The DNA of the CDR3 is TGTGCCAGCAGCTTTTCGGCTAGCTACAATGAGCAGTTCTTC.

The CDR3: CTSRRFGVRKTYGYTF. DNA for the CDR3: TGCACCAGCAGGCGTTTCGGTGTGCGAAAGACCTATGGCTACACCTTC. V usage is TRBV1 and J usage is TRBJ1-2. TRBV1 is classified as a pseudogene. The CDR3 spans 16 residues.

V gene TRBV28 combines with J gene TRBJ2-3; TRBD2 might be the D (5 bases). Trimming stripped 5 bases from V and 0 bases from J, with 6 bases between. Germline V lookup: CDR1 MDHEN, CDR2 SYDVKM. The CDR3 is made up of 13 amino acids. The CDR3 DNA reads as TGTGCCAGCAGTGAGGGAAGCACAGATACGCAGTATTTT. Its translation is CASSEGSTDTQYF.

V and J are TRBV10-3 and TRBJ1-6; no definite D call. Germline-derived CDR1 and CDR2 are ENHRY and SYGVKD. Trimming stripped 3 bases from V and 7 bases from J, with 10 bases between. The length of the CDR3 is 14 residues. The CDR3 loop is CAISENELNSPLHF. Written as DNA, the CDR3 is TGTGCCATCAGTGAAAATGAGCTAAATTCACCCCTCCACTTT.

To note about this clone: Other DNA sequences within the sample encode an identical CDR3. This chain joins TRBV10-3 and TRBJ2-7; D remains unclear. The CDR3 runs 13 residues. The ends were cut back, 3 bases at V and 2 bases at J, with 8 bases in the middle. The germline V gene encodes CDR1 ENHRY and CDR2 SYGVKD. CDR3 sequence: CAISDGTAYEQYF. The CDR3 nucleotides read TGTGCCATCAGTGACGGAACCGCCTACGAGCAGTACTTC.

V and J are TRBV6-1 and TRBJ2-2; D not resolved. Germline CDR1 and CDR2: MNHNS and SASEGT. Trimming left V 10 bases short and J 8 bases short, with 20 bases between. The CDR3 contains 14 residues. CDR3 amino acids: CATSQLLSTGELFF. DNA of the CDR3: TGTGCCACCTCTCAACTTCTGTCAACGGGGGAGCTGTTTTTT.

This clone was observed once. This chain connects TRBV6-6 to TRBJ1-2; a weak D match, TRBD1 (5 bases). The CDR3 length is 13 residues. CDR1 and CDR2 from the germline V gene are MNHNY and SVGAGI (reference sequence). Trimming left V 6 bases short and J 4 bases short, with 12 bases between. The CDR3 nucleotides are TGTGCCAGCAGCCCGGTGGGGGGCTATGGCTACACCTTC. Its protein product is CASSPVGGYGYTF.

The chain is built from TRBV11-2 and TRBJ2-7; weak D call: TRBD1 (5 bases). Trimming cost V 4 bases and J 4 bases, with 11 bases left between them. The CDR3 runs to 13 residues. Germline CDR1 reads SGHAT; CDR2 reads FQNNGV. CDR3 nucleotides: TGTGCCAGCAGCTCGACCCCAGGGTACGAGCAGTACTTC. This encodes CASSSTPGYEQYF.

The chain couples TRBV28 to TRBJ1-2, with 8 positions matching TRBD1. Germline trimming cut 5 bases from V and 7 bases from J; bases unmatched to any gene: 12. This CDR3 region has 15 residues. The germline V gene has CDR1 MDHEN and CDR2 SYDVKM. The CDR3 loop reads CASSLTVTGVLGYTF. The DNA of the CDR3 is TGTGCCAGCAGTCTTACGGTGACAGGGGTTCTTGGCTACACCTTC.

This chain joins TRBV5-1 and TRBJ2-7, with 7 positions matching TRBD1. The germline V gene has CDR1 SGHRS and CDR2 YFSETQ. This CDR3 has 15 residues. The V segment lost 0 bases and the J segment 5 bases; nucleotides outside the gene matches: 8. Here the CDR3 reads CASSLEGTVQNEQYF. The CDR3 coding sequence is TGCGCCAGCAGCTTGGAGGGGACAGTTCAGAACGAGCAGTACTTC.

This clone occurred a few times. The same CDR3 is also encoded by other DNA sequences in this sample. Written as DNA, the CDR3 is TGCGCCAGCAGCTTGGCGGGGGGGCAAGAGACCCAGTACTTC. This translates into CASSLAGGQETQYF. The chain has TRBV5-1 and TRBJ2-5; TRBD2 aligns across 8 bases. V lost 0 bases and J lost 2; bases outside the gene matches: 0. The germline V gene has CDR1 SGHRS and CDR2 YFSETQ. This CDR3 region has 14 residues.

V is TRBV28 and J is TRBJ1-5; 7 bases are shared with TRBD1. CDR3 length: 15 amino acids. V lost 6 bases, J lost 1 base, and 6 bases stayed unmatched. Germline assignment: CDR1 MDHEN and CDR2 SYDVKM. CDR3 sequence (DNA): TGTGCCAGCAGAGCCGGGACAGCGAGCAATCAGCCCCAGCATTTT. It codes for CASRAGTASNQPQHF.

The J gene is TRBJ2-5, the V gene TRBV5-1, with 14 bases fitting TRBD2. This CDR3 spans 17 amino acids. The junction had 5 bases not matched to a gene; V was cut back by 3 bases and J by 1 base. From germline, CDR1 is SGHRS and CDR2 YFSETQ. The CDR3 loop reads CASSSGTSGGSQETQYF. The CDR3 nucleotides read TGCGCCAGCAGCTCCGGGACTAGCGGGGGATCCCAAGAGACCCAGTACTTC.

The genes are TRBV7-9 and TRBJ2-3; D remains ambiguous. The CDR3 covers 11 residues. The V gene lost 7 bases and the J gene lost 4 bases, with 6 bases spanning the gap. CDR1 is SEHNR, CDR2 FQNEAQ, per germline (reference sequence). The chain's CDR3 is CASNEPDTQYF. Written as DNA, the CDR3 is TGTGCCAGCAACGAACCAGATACGCAGTATTTT.

The V gene is TRBV5-6, the J gene TRBJ1-5; no firm D call. Germline CDR1 is SGHDT and CDR2 is YYEEEE. Trimming removed 2 bases at V and 6 bases at J, with 12 bases between. The CDR3 is 14 residues long. DNA of the CDR3: TGTGCCAGCAGCTTAGGACGGTCCAGTCAGCCCCAGCATTTT. Amino acids: CASSLGRSSQPQHF.

V is TRBV5-4 and J is TRBJ2-1; 9 bases agree with TRBD1. Per germline, CDR1 SGHNT and CDR2 YYREEE (reference sequence). CDR3 length equals 15 residues. The V gene end was trimmed by 3 bases and the J gene end by 2 bases; junction bases not matched to a gene: 3. The CDR3 DNA sequence: TGTGCCAGCAGCTCGGACAGGGGCCCCTACAATGAGCAGTTCTTC. Translating gives CASSSDRGPYNEQFF.